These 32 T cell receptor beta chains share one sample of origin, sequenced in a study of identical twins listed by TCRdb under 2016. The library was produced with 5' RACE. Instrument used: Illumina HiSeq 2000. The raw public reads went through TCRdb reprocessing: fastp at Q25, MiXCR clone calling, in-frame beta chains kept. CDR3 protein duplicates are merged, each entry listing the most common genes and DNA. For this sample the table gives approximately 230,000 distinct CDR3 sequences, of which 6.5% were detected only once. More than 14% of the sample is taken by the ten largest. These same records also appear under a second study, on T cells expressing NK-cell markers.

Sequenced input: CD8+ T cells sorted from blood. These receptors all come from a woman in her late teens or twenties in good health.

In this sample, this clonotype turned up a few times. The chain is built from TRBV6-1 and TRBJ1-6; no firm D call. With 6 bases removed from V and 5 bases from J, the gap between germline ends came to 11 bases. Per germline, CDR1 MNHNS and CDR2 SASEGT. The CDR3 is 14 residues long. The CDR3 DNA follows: TGTGCCAGCAGCCAACAGCGAGATAATTCACCCCTCCACTTT. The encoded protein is CASSQQRDNSPLHF.

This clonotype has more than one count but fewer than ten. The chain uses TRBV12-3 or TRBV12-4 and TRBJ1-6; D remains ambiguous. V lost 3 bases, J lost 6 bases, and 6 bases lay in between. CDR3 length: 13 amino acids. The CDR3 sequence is CASSFGGNSPLHF. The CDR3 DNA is TGTGCCAGCAGTTTCGGTGGTAATTCACCCCTCCACTTT.

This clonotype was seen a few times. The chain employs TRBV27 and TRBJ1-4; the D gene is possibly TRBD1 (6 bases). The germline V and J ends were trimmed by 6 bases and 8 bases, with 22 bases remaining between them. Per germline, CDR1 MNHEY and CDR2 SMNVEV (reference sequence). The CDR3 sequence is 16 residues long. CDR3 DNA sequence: TGTGCCAGCAGCCGGTGGGTAGGGGGTGAAGGAGAAAAACTGTTTTTT. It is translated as CASSRWVGGEGEKLFF.

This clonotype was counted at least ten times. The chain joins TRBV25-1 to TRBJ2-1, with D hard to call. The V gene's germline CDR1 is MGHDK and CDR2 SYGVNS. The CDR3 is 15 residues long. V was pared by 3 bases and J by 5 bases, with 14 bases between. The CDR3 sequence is CASSDGLQNNNEQFF. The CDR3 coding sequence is TGTGCCAGCAGTGACGGTCTGCAAAATAACAATGAGCAGTTCTTC.

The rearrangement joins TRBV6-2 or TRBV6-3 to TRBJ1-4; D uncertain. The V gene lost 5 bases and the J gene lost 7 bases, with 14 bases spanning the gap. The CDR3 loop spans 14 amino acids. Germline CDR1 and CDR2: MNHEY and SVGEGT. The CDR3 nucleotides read TGTGCCAGCAGTATTTTTTTGGACCCTGAAAAACTGTTTTTT. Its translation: CASSIFLDPEKLFF.

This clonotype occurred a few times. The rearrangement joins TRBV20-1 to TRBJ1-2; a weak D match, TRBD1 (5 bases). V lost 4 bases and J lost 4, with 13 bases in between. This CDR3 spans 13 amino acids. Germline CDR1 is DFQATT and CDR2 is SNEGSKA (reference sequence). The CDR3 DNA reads TGCAGTGCTAAGTCAGGGTATGGCTATGGCTACACCTTC. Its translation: CSAKSGYGYGYTF.

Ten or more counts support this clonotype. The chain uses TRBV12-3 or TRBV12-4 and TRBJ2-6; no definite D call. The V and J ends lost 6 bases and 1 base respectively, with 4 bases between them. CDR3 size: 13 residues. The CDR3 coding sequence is TGTGCCAGCAGCTCTTCTGGGGCCAACGTCCTGACTTTC. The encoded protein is CASSSSGANVLTF.

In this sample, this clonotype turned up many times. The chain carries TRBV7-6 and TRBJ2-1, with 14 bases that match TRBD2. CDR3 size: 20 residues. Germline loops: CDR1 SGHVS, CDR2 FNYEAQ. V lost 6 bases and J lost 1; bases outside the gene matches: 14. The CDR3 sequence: CASSLTRGTSGRGSYNEQFF. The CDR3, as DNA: TGTGCCAGCAGTCTGACCCGGGGGACTAGCGGGAGAGGGTCCTACAATGAGCAGTTCTTC.

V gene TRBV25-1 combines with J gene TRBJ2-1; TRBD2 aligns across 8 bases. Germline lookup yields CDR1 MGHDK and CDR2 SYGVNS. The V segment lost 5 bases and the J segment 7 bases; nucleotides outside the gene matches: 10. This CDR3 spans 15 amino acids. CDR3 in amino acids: CASSSLAEGGNEQFF. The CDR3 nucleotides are TGTGCCAGCAGTTCACTAGCGGAGGGAGGTAATGAGCAGTTCTTC.

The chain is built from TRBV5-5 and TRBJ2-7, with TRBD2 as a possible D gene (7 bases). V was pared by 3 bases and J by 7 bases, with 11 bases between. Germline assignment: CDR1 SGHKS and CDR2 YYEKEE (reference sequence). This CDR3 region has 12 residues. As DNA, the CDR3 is TGTGCCAGCAGCTCCGGGGGGCGAGAGCAGTACTTC. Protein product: CASSSGGREQYF.

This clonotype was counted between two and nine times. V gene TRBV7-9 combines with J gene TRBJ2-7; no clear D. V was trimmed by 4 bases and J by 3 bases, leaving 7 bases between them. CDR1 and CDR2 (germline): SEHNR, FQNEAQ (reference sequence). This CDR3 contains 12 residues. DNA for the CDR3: TGTGCCAGCAGCTCCCACAACTACGAGCAGTACTTC. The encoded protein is CASSSHNYEQYF.

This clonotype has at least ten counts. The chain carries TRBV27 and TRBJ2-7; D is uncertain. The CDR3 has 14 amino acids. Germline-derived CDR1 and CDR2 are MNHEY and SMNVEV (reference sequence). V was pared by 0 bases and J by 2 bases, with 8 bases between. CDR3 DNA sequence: TGTGCCAGCAGTTTATCTAGGGCAACCTACGAGCAGTACTTC. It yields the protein CASSLSRATYEQYF.

The CDR3 sequence: CASSNQGTAGYNEQFF. The CDR3 DNA sequence: TGTGCCAGCAGCAACCAGGGCACCGCAGGGTACAATGAGCAGTTCTTC. This chain connects TRBV7-9 to TRBJ2-1, with TRBD1 as a possible D gene (5 bases). V gave up 5 bases and J gave up 4 bases, with 18 bases separating them. Germline CDR1 SEHNR, CDR2 FQNEAQ (reference sequence). CDR3 length: 16 amino acids.

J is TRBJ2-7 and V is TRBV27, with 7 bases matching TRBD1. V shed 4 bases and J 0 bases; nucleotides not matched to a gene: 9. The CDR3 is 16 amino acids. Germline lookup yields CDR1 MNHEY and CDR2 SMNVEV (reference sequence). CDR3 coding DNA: TGTGCCAGCAGTTCACCGACAGGGACGATCTCCTACGAGCAGTACTTC. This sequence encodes CASSSPTGTISYEQYF.

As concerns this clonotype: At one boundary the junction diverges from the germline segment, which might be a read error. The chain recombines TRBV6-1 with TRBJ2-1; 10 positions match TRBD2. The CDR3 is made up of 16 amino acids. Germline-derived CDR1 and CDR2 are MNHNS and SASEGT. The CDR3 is CDSSPLGLASYNEQFF. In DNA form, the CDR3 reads TGTGACAGCAGTCCTCTGGGACTAGCGTCCTACAATGAGCAGTTCTTC.

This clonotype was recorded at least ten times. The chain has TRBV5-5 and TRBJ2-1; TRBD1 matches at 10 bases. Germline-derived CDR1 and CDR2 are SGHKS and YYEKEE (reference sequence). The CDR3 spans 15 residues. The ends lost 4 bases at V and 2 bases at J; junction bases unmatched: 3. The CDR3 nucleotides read TGTGCCAGCAGCGGGGGACAGGGGCCCTACAATGAGCAGTTCTTC. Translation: CASSGGQGPYNEQFF.

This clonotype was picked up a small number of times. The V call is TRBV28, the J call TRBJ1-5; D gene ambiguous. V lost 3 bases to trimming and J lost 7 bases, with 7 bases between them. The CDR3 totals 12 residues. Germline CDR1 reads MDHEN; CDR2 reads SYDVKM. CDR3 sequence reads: CASSFVRQPQHF. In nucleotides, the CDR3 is TGTGCCAGCAGTTTTGTGCGGCAGCCCCAGCATTTT.

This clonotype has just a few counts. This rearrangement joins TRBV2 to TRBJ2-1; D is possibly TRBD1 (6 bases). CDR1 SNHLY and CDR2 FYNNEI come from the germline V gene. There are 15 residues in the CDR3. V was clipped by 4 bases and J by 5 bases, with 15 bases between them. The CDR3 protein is CASSVPGQGDNEQFF. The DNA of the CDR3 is TGTGCCAGCAGTGTCCCGGGACAAGGAGACAATGAGCAGTTCTTC.

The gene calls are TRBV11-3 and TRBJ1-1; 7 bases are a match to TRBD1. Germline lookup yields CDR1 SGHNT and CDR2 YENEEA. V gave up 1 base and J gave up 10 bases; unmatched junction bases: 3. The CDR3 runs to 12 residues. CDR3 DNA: TGTGCCAGCAGCTTAGGATCAGGGGGAGCTTTCTTT. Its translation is CASSLGSGGAFF.

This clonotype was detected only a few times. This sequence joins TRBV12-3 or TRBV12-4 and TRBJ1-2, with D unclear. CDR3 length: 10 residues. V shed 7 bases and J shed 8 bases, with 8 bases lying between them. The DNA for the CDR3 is TGTGCCAGCACCTCGGGCGGCTACACCTTC. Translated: CASTSGGYTF.

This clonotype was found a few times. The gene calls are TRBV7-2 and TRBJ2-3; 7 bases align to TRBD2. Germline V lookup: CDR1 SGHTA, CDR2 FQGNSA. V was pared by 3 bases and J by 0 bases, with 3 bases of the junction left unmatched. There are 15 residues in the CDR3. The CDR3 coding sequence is TGTGCCAGCAGCTTGATAGCGGGTAGCACAGATACGCAGTATTTT. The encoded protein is CASSLIAGSTDTQYF.

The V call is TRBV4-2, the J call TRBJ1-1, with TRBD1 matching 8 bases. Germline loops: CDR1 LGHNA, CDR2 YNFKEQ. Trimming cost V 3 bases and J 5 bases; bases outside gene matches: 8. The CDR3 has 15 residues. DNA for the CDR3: TGTGCCAGCAGCCAGGAACAGGGGGAGTTGACTGAAGCTTTCTTT. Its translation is CASSQEQGELTEAFF.

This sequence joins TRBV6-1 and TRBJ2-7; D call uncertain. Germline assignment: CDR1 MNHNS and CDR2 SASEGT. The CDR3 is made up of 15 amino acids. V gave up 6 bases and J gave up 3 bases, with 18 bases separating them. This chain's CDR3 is CASSTSITYLYEQYF. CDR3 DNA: TGTGCCAGCAGCACCTCTATCACATACCTCTACGAGCAGTACTTC.

The chain's CDR3 is CASSQDSGAYNEQFF. CDR3 in DNA: TGCGCCAGCAGCCAAGACTCGGGGGCCTACAATGAGCAGTTCTTC. The chain uses TRBV4-3 and TRBJ2-1; possibly TRBD2 for D (6 bases). This CDR3 has 15 amino acids. The V and J ends lost 0 bases and 2 bases respectively, with 8 bases between them. Germline loops: CDR1 LGHNA, CDR2 YSLEER.

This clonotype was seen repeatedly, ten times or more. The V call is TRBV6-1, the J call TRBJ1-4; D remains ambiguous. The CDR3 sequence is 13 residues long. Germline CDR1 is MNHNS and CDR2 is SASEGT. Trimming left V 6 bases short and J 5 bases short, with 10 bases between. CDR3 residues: CASRDDDNEKLFF. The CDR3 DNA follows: TGTGCCAGCAGGGATGATGACAATGAAAAACTGTTTTTT.

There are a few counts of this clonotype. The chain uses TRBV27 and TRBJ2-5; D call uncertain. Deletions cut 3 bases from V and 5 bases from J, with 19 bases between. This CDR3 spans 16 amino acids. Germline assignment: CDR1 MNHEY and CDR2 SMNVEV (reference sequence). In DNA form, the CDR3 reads TGTGCCAGCAGTTTCCTCGGCACATCCGTGGATGAGACCCAGTACTTC. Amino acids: CASSFLGTSVDETQYF.

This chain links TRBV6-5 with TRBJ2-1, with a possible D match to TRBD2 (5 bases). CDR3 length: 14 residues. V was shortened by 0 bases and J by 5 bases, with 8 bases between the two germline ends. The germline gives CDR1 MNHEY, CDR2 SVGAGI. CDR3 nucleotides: TGTGCCAGCAGTTACTCTGACGGGAACAATGAGCAGTTCTTC. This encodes CASSYSDGNNEQFF.

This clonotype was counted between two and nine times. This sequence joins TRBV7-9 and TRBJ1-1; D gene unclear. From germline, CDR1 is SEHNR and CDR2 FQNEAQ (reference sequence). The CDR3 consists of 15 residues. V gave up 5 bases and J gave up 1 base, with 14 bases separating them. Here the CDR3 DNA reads TGTGCCAGCAGCCCAAAAGGCGCCCGGAACACTGAAGCTTTCTTT. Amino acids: CASSPKGARNTEAFF. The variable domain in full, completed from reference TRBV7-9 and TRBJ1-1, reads DTGVSQNPRHKITKRGQNVTFRCDPISEHNRLYWYRQTLGQGPEFLTYFQNEAQLEKSRLLSDRFSAERPKGSFSTLEIQRTEQGDSAMYLCASSPKGARNTEAFFGQGTRLTVV.

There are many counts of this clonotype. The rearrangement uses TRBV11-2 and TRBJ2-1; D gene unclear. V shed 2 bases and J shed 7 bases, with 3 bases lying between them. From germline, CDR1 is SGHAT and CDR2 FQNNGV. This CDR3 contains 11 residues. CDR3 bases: TGTGCCAGCAGCTTAACTAATGAGCAGTTCTTC. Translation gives CASSLTNEQFF. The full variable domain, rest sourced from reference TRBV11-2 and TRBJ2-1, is EAGVAQSPRYKIIEKRQSVAFWCNPISGHATLYWYQQILGQGPKLLIQFQNNGVVDDSQLPKDRFSAERLKGVDSTLKIQPAKLEDSAVYLCASSLTNEQFFGPGTRLTVL.

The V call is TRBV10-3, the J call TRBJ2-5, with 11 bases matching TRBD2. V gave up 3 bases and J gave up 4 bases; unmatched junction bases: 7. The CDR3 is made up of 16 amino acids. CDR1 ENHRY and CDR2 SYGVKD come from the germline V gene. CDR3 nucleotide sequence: TGTGCCATCAGTGACCCGTTAGCGGGGGGGAGAGAGACCCAGTACTTC. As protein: CAISDPLAGGRETQYF.

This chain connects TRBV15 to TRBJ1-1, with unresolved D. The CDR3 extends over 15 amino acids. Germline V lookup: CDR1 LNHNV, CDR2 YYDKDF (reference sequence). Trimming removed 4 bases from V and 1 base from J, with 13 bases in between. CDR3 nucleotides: TGTGCCACCAGCACAGATTTTCTCGGGAACACTGAAGCTTTCTTT. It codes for CATSTDFLGNTEAFF. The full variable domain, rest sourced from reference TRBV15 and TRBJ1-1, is DAMVIQNPRYQVTQFGKPVTLSCSQTLNHNVMYWYQQKSSQAPKLLFHYYDKDFNNEADTPDNFQSRRPNTSFCFLDIRSPGLGDTAMYLCATSTDFLGNTEAFFGQGTRLTVV.

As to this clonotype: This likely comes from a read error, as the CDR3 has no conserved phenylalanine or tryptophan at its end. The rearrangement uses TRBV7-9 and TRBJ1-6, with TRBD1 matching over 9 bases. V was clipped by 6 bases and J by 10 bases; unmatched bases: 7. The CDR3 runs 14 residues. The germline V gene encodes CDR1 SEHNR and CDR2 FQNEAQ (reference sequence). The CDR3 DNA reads TGTGCCAGCAGACCGACAGGGGGTGAATCACCCCTCCACTGT. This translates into CASRPTGGESPLHC.